Listed below are T cell receptor beta chains from one sample, sequenced in a study of blood T cells in healthy people across ages. TCRdb used MiXCR to reprocess the 5' RACE reads, holding one entry per CDR3 protein. This table holds hundreds of thousands of distinct CDR3 sequences, 29% found once. Sequenced: blood. The receptors come from a woman aged 80 or over in good health. Both conserved end residues are part of each CDR3. A D gene is named only where the DNA matches it firmly. For some rows the clone size is stated as once, few or many, or as a class when expanded; others skip it.

j_gene,d_gene,abundance,v_gene,CDR3nt,CDR3aa
TRBJ2-4,TRBD1,-,TRBV6-7,TGTGCCAGCAGTTACTCGAGGCAGGGGGCGCCCAAAAACATTCAGTACTTC,CASSYSRQGAPKNIQYF
TRBJ2-1,-,-,TRBV5-1,TGCGCCAGCAGCTTGGTCTCCACTCGGCGTGGTGGGCAGTTCTTC,CASSLVSTRRGGQFF
TRBJ1-4,-,many,TRBV20-1,TGCAGTGCTCGGGACGGACCGGGGGAAAAACTGTTTTTT,CSARDGPGEKLFF
TRBJ1-2,TRBD1,many,TRBV6-6,TGTGCCAGCAGTGTGACAGGGGTTGGTGGCTACACCTTC,CASSVTGVGGYTF
TRBJ2-1,TRBD1,-,TRBV6-1,TGTGCCAGCAGATTGACAGGGCTCGATGGGCAGTTCTTC,CASRLTGLDGQFF
TRBJ1-1,-,-,TRBV20-1,TGCAGTGCTAGAGCGGAGAGGGGACGCACTGAAGCTTTCTTT,CSARAERGRTEAFF
TRBJ2-2,-,-,TRBV7-8,TGTGCCAGCAGCTTTACGGTGGCAGGGCTTAACACCGGGGAGCTGTTTTTT,CASSFTVAGLNTGELFF
TRBJ1-2,TRBD1,many,TRBV5-1,TGCGCCAGCAGCAGCCAGGGGGTAGCTAACTATGGCTACACCTTC,CASSSQGVANYGYTF
TRBJ2-1,TRBD2,many,TRBV7-2,TGTGCCAGCAGCCTAGCGGGGGGGACCCTTAGCAATGAGCAGTTCTTC,CASSLAGGTLSNEQFF
TRBJ2-1,-,many,TRBV15,TGTGCCACCAGCAGAGATCTTAGGGATGAGCAGTTCTTC,CATSRDLRDEQFF
TRBJ1-6,-,-,TRBV6-2/TRBV6-3,TGTGCCAGCAGGGCAGGGCCGACCGGGAATTCACCCCTCCACTTT,CASRAGPTGNSPLHF
TRBJ1-5,TRBD1,-,TRBV11-2,TGTGCCAGCAGCTTAACAGGGGAGGACTATCAGCCCCAGCATTTT,CASSLTGEDYQPQHF
TRBJ2-5,-,many,TRBV3-1,TGTGCCAGCAGCAATTCCAGGAGATTTGGGACCCAGTACTTC,CASSNSRRFGTQYF
TRBJ1-5,-,-,TRBV6-2/TRBV6-3,TGTGCCAGCAGTCGGGAGGGGTTCAATCAGCCCCAGCATTTT,CASSREGFNQPQHF
TRBJ2-3,TRBD2,many,TRBV3-1,TGTGCCAGCGGGCCTAGCGGGGGAACAGATACGCAGTATTTT,CASGPSGGTDTQYF
TRBJ1-5,-,few,TRBV6-2/TRBV6-3,TGTGCCAGCAGAGATCCGGGGGCGCTTGGCAATCAGCCCCAGCATTTT,CASRDPGALGNQPQHF
TRBJ1-1,-,once,TRBV5-1,TGCGCCAGCAGCTTGGAGGGACCCACTGAAGCTTTCTTT,CASSLEGPTEAFF
TRBJ2-1,TRBD2,-,TRBV29-1,TGCAGCGTTGATGGCGGGAGTGGCAATGAGCAGTTCTTC,CSVDGGSGNEQFF
TRBJ2-7,TRBD2,many,TRBV11-2,TGTGCCAGCAGCCGGGAGGTAGGGCAGACCTACGAGCAGTACTTC,CASSREVGQTYEQYF
TRBJ2-7,-,many,TRBV20-1,TGCAGTGCTAGGACAAACAACGGGTACGAGCAGTACTTC,CSARTNNGYEQYF
TRBJ1-5,-,-,TRBV6-1,TGTGCCAGCAGCCCAGACTTCAATCAGCCCCAGCATTTT,CASSPDFNQPQHF
TRBJ2-3,-,many,TRBV7-9,TGTGCCAGCAGCTTTCGCGTACCGGCTAGCACAGATACGCAGTATTTT,CASSFRVPASTDTQYF
TRBJ2-5,-,many,TRBV4-1,TGCGCCAGCAGCCAACTGGACAGCGAGGAGACCCAGTACTTC,CASSQLDSEETQYF
TRBJ1-2,-,once,TRBV18,TGTGCCAGCTCACCACTCAAGGACAGCCCGGGGCGGAATGGTGGCTACACCTTC,CASSPLKDSPGRNGGYTF
TRBJ2-1,TRBD2,few,TRBV4-1,TGCGCCAGCAGCTTTCCAGCGGGGGGCTACAATGAGCAGTTCTTC,CASSFPAGGYNEQFF
TRBJ2-3,TRBD2,few,TRBV5-1,TGCGCCAGCAGCTTGGGGACTAGCGGCCATAGCACAGATACGCAGTATTTT,CASSLGTSGHSTDTQYF
TRBJ2-7,-,many,TRBV20-1,TGCAGTGCTGGCGACAGAAAGAAGAGCTCCTACGAGCAGTACTTC,CSAGDRKKSSYEQYF
TRBJ2-3,-,many,TRBV10-3,TGTGCCATCGAGGCGGGGAGCAGCACAGATACGCAGTATTTT,CAIEAGSSTDTQYF
TRBJ2-5,TRBD1,many,TRBV11-2,TGTGCCAGCAGCTTAGTTTTCCAGGGACAGGAAGAGACCCAGTACTTC,CASSLVFQGQEETQYF
TRBJ2-5,-,many,TRBV24-1,TGTGCCACCAGCGCCACCCAGGGTCCGCGAACCCAGTACTTC,CATSATQGPRTQYF
TRBJ1-5,-,many,TRBV11-2,TGTGCCAGCAGCTTAGGGGGGGCAGGGGAAAGCCAGCCCCAGCATTTT,CASSLGGAGESQPQHF
TRBJ1-1,-,-,TRBV5-6,TGTGCCAGCAGCTTGGCATTCGACACTGAAGCTTTCTTT,CASSLAFDTEAFF
TRBJ2-2,-,-,TRBV10-3,TGTGCCATCAGCACACCGACAGCGAACACCGGGGAGCTGTTTTTT,CAISTPTANTGELFF
TRBJ1-1,-,-,TRBV2,TGTGCCAGCGGGACACTTGACAGGAACACTGAAGCTTTCTTT,CASGTLDRNTEAFF
TRBJ2-3,-,many,TRBV3-1,TGTGCCAGCAGCCAGATAACAACAGGGACGGCGCAGTATTTT,CASSQITTGTAQYF
TRBJ2-2,-,few,TRBV5-1,TGCGCCAGCAGCCTAGGGACTTCGTCGAGGGAGCTGTTTTTT,CASSLGTSSRELFF
TRBJ1-6,-,few,TRBV12-3/TRBV12-4,TGTGCCAGCAGGATAGGGTTTAACAATTCACCCCTCCACTTT,CASRIGFNNSPLHF
TRBJ2-5,TRBD1,many,TRBV7-6,TGTGCCAGCAGCTTACAACCGGGACAGGGGCGAACGGAGACCCAGTACTTC,CASSLQPGQGRTETQYF
TRBJ1-1,-,-,TRBV30,TGTGCCTGGAGTGTACTTACGTCTGAAGCTTTCTTT,CAWSVLTSEAFF
TRBJ2-5,TRBD1,many,TRBV11-2,TGTGCCAGCAGCTTAGAAGGGGGCCGGCAAGAGACCCAGTACTTC,CASSLEGGRQETQYF
TRBJ1-4,-,few,TRBV7-9,TGTGCCAGCAGAAAACAGGGAACTAATGAAAAACTGTTTTTT,CASRKQGTNEKLFF
TRBJ2-5,TRBD2,many,TRBV7-9,TGTGCCAGCAGCCGACTAGCGGACCAAGAGACCCAGTACTTC,CASSRLADQETQYF
TRBJ2-7,-,many,TRBV18,TGTGCCAGCTCACCGGGACACCCCTGGGAGCAGTACTTC,CASSPGHPWEQYF
TRBJ1-6,-,many,TRBV20-1,TGCAGTGCTAGCGGGGGGGCTACGATATATGATTCACCCCTCCACTTT,CSASGGATIYDSPLHF
TRBJ1-4,-,-,TRBV3-1,TGTGCCAGCAGCCCCTGGAGCCCCAAGGAGGAAAAACTGTTTTTT,CASSPWSPKEEKLFF
TRBJ2-3,TRBD2,few,TRBV12-3/TRBV12-4,TGTGCCAGCAGTTTGGCGGGAGGGCCAGGTACGCAGTATTTT,CASSLAGGPGTQYF
TRBJ1-1,TRBD1,few,TRBV7-9,TGTGCCACCCTGGGACAGTTGAACACTGAAGCTTTCTTT,CATLGQLNTEAFF
TRBJ2-2,-,-,TRBV6-2/TRBV6-3,TGTGCCAGCAGTTACAGGGCGACCACCGGGGAGCTGTTTTTT,CASSYRATTGELFF
TRBJ2-6,-,many,TRBV7-8,TGTGCCAGCAGCTTAATCGGGGGATCTGGGGCCAACGTCCTGACTTTC,CASSLIGGSGANVLTF
TRBJ2-3,-,-,TRBV7-3,TGTGCCAGCAGCTTAAATCCCACAGGTACGCAGTATTTT,CASSLNPTGTQYF
TRBJ1-1,-,few,TRBV7-8,TGTGCCAGCATCCCTTGGGGAGGCGGTAGGGAAGCTTTCTTT,CASIPWGGGREAFF
TRBJ1-5,-,many,TRBV7-8,TGTGCCAGCAGCTTAGCTTTTACACCAAATCAGCCCCAGCATTTT,CASSLAFTPNQPQHF
TRBJ2-7,-,many,TRBV27,TGTGCCAGCAGATTAGCCGGGACGGTCTCCTACGAGCAGTACTTC,CASRLAGTVSYEQYF
TRBJ2-5,-,-,TRBV7-2,TGTGCCAGCAGCTTTGGGACTTTACAAGAGACCCAGTACTTC,CASSFGTLQETQYF